Shown below are 25 T cell receptor beta chains from a single sample sequenced in a study of T cell changes during pregnancy in multiple sclerosis. Repertoires were generated with immunoSEQ multiplex PCR, while TCRdb's copy carries only in-frame clones and drops some. The sample holds 90,000 to 120,000 clones, roughly 90% seen once. The material was peripheral blood, obtained after pregnancy. These receptors came from a female donor with multiple sclerosis, enrolled in a pregnancy study.

Written as DNA, the CDR3 is TGTGCCTGGGATACAGGGGGTAGTTCACCCCTCCACTTT. Amino acid sequence: CAWDTGGSSPLHF. The V and J genes are TRBV30 and TRBJ1-6; 8 bases agree with TRBD1. The CDR3 sequence is 13 residues long. Trimming at V came to 5 bases and at J to 9 bases, leaving 6 bases not matched to a gene. The germline V gene has CDR1 GTSNPN and CDR2 SVGIG (reference sequence).

The V and J genes are TRBV9 and TRBJ2-6, with a weak D call TRBD1 (5 bases). V shed 3 bases and J shed 4 bases, with 11 bases lying between them. This CDR3 contains 15 residues. Looked up from germline, CDR1 is SGDLS and CDR2 is YYNGEE. CDR3 sequence: CASSAGSLGANVLTF. The CDR3 DNA follows: TGTGCCAGCAGCGCAGGGTCTCTGGGGGCCAACGTCCTGACTTTC.

This clone was observed a handful of times. The V gene is TRBV27, the J gene TRBJ2-5, with a tentative D call TRBD2 (5 bases). CDR1 is MNHEY and CDR2 is SMNVEV in the germline V gene (reference sequence). The CDR3 is made up of 12 amino acids. The V gene lost 4 bases and the J gene lost 4 bases, with 7 bases spanning the gap. The CDR3 loop reads CASSYEGETQYF. CDR3 DNA sequence: TGTGCCAGCAGTTATGAGGGAGAGACCCAGTACTTC.

The V and J genes are TRBV5-1 and TRBJ1-3; D is uncertain. The CDR3 totals 15 residues. CDR1 and CDR2 (germline): SGHRS, YFSETQ. The V end lost 4 bases, the J end lost 0 bases, and 11 bases lay between the germline ends. This chain's CDR3 is CASSASGISGNTIYF. DNA of the CDR3: TGCGCCAGCAGCGCCTCAGGAATCTCTGGAAACACCATATATTTT.

The genes are TRBV23-1 and TRBJ1-6, with 8 bases fitting TRBD1. TRBV23-1 belongs to the ORF category, with a function that is uncertain. This CDR3 has 14 amino acids. V shed 7 bases, J shed 9 bases, and the junction held 8 bases outside the gene matches. This chain's CDR3 is CASNRTGIGSPLHF. The CDR3 DNA reads TGCGCCAGCAATCGGACAGGGATCGGTTCACCCCTCCACTTT.

The chain recombines TRBV2 with TRBJ1-5; tentatively, D is TRBD1 (5 bases). Germline V lookup: CDR1 SNHLY, CDR2 FYNNEI. The CDR3 contains 13 residues. V gave up 8 bases and J gave up 1 base, with 9 bases separating them. This CDR3 reads CASGRESNQPQHF. The CDR3 DNA sequence: TGTGCCAGCGGCAGGGAAAGCAATCAGCCCCAGCATTTT. Full variable domain (rest looked up from reference TRBV2 and TRBJ1-5): EPEVTQTPSHQVTQMGQEVILRCVPISNHLYFYWYRQILGQKVEFLVSFYNNEISEKSEIFDDQFSVERPDGSNFTLKIRSTKLEDSAMYFCASGRESNQPQHFGDGTRLSIL.

The chain recombines TRBV28 with TRBJ1-5, with TRBD1 identical over 10 bases. Losses at the gene ends were 10 bases for V and 4 bases for J; bases not matched to a gene: 10. This CDR3 is 15 amino acids long. CDR1 MDHEN and CDR2 SYDVKM come from the germline V gene. Here the CDR3 reads CANSPRDRGNQPQHF. In DNA form, the CDR3 reads TGTGCCAACTCCCCCCGGGACAGGGGTAATCAGCCCCAGCATTTT.

This chain uses TRBV5-1 with TRBJ1-4; 7 bases are shared with TRBD1. The CDR3 totals 15 residues. CDR1 and CDR2 from the germline V gene are SGHRS and YFSETQ. Trimming removed 4 bases from V and 8 bases from J; junction bases left unmatched: 11. The CDR3 coding sequence is TGCGCCAGCAGCCTAGGACAGGAGGGCAGGGAAAAACTGTTTTTT. This sequence encodes CASSLGQEGREKLFF.

V usage is TRBV6-1 and J usage is TRBJ2-7; 7 bases line up with TRBD1. Germline-derived CDR1 and CDR2 are MNHNS and SASEGT. V gave up 0 bases and J gave up 9 bases; unmatched junction bases: 2. This CDR3 is 12 amino acids long. CDR3 protein: CASSEAGGGQYF. The DNA of the CDR3 is TGTGCCAGCAGTGAAGCAGGGGGCGGGCAGTACTTC.

The genes are TRBV7-9 and TRBJ1-1, with 7 bases lining up with TRBD1. Per germline, CDR1 SEHNR and CDR2 FQNEAQ (reference sequence). J lost 8 bases, V lost 4 bases, and 7 bases had no gene match. CDR3 size: 13 residues. The CDR3 sequence: CASSSDRLVEAFF. DNA for the CDR3: TGTGCCAGCAGCTCGGACAGGTTGGTGGAAGCTTTCTTT.

This chain uses TRBV6-5 with TRBJ2-7; 7 nucleotides line up with TRBD1. Germline CDR1 and CDR2: MNHEY and SVGAGI. This CDR3 spans 15 amino acids. J lost 0 bases, V lost 1 base, and 3 bases had no gene match. CDR3 protein: CASSYYPGGSYEQYF. The CDR3 nucleotides read TGTGCCAGCAGTTACTATCCAGGGGGCTCCTACGAGCAGTACTTC.

The chain joins TRBV11-2 to TRBJ1-1; TRBD1 might be the D (5 bases). The CDR3 runs 15 residues. CDR1 and CDR2 (germline): SGHAT, FQNNGV. V lost 5 bases, J lost 0 bases, and 13 bases lay in between. The CDR3 bases are TGTGCCAGCAGCCCCGACAGTTACATGAACACTGAAGCTTTCTTT. Amino acid sequence: CASSPDSYMNTEAFF.

This clone was seen a handful of times. The CDR3 region has the DNA TGTGCCATCAGTGAAGAGGACTCTATCCCCTCTAACTATGGCTACACCTTC. Its protein product is CAISEEDSIPSNYGYTF. The chain has TRBV10-3 and TRBJ1-2; D remains ambiguous. The germline V gene encodes CDR1 ENHRY and CDR2 SYGVKD. The CDR3 is 17 residues long. V dropped 3 bases and J dropped 0 bases, with 17 bases sitting between them.

This clone was detected only once. The chain links TRBV6-1 to TRBJ2-7, with TRBD2 matching over 9 bases. Germline CDR1 MNHNS, CDR2 SASEGT. The CDR3 is 13 amino acids. V was pared by 3 bases and J by 4 bases, with 1 base of the junction left unmatched. In DNA form, the CDR3 reads TGTGCCAGCAGTGAGCTAGCGGGGTACGAGCAGTACTTC. It codes for CASSELAGYEQYF.

Of note for this clone: This sample includes further DNA sequences coding for the same CDR3. The genes are TRBV6-6 and TRBJ2-7, with 7 bases aligning to TRBD1. V lost 3 bases, J lost 4 bases, and 6 bases stayed unmatched. The CDR3 extends over 14 amino acids. The V gene's germline CDR1 is MNHNY and CDR2 SVGAGI (reference sequence). The CDR3 reads CASSYSGTAYEQYF. CDR3 nucleotides: TGTGCCAGCAGTTATTCCGGGACAGCGTACGAGCAGTACTTC.

The genes are TRBV23-1 and TRBJ1-1, with TRBD1 matching over 8 bases. TRBV23-1 is flagged as an ORF with uncertain function. The CDR3 has 15 residues. V lost 10 bases and J lost 1; bases outside the gene matches: 11. CDR3 sequence (DNA): TGCGCCACCCCAGGGGGCGTGGGGGGGAACACTGAAGCTTTCTTT. This gives the protein CATPGGVGGNTEAFF.

This chain uses TRBV6-4 with TRBJ2-1, with unresolved D. Germline V gene sequence: CDR1 MRHNA, CDR2 SNTAGT. This CDR3 is built from 13 residues. Trimming cost V 4 bases and J 7 bases, with 11 bases left between them. The CDR3 protein is CASSVQMRNEQFF. CDR3 DNA sequence: TGTGCCAGCAGTGTTCAGATGAGGAATGAGCAGTTCTTC.

The chain has TRBV5-4 and TRBJ2-3, with a possible D match to TRBD2 (5 bases). The CDR3 is made up of 13 amino acids. Looked up from germline, CDR1 is SGHNT and CDR2 is YYREEE (reference sequence). V lost 6 bases and J 3 bases, leaving 11 bases between the germline ends. CDR3 bases: TGTGCCAGCATGAACCGACTAACAGATACGCAGTATTTT. Translating gives CASMNRLTDTQYF.

V gene TRBV6-5 combines with J gene TRBJ2-5, with 7 bases identical to TRBD2. The CDR3 covers 15 residues. In germline, CDR1 is MNHEY, CDR2 SVGAGI. V shed 2 bases and J 7 bases; nucleotides not matched to a gene: 10. Here the CDR3 reads CASSYRDPSGGTQYF. The CDR3 nucleotides are TGTGCCAGCAGTTACCGGGACCCCTCGGGAGGGACCCAGTACTTC.

This chain connects TRBV6-1 to TRBJ1-3; D gene unclear. The germline V and J ends were trimmed by 0 bases and 0 bases, with 6 bases remaining between them. This CDR3 is 15 amino acids long. Germline CDR1 reads MNHNS; CDR2 reads SASEGT. CDR3 residues: CASSEAPNSGNTIYF. In nucleotides, the CDR3 is TGTGCCAGCAGTGAAGCCCCCAACTCTGGAAACACCATATATTTT.

CDR3 sequence reads: CASSSRFRQPETQYF. In DNA, the CDR3 is TGTGCCAGCAGCTCCCGCTTCCGACAGCCAGAGACCCAGTACTTC. This sequence joins TRBV5-6 and TRBJ2-5; tentatively, D is TRBD1 (5 bases). Looked up from germline, CDR1 is SGHDT and CDR2 is YYEEEE. The V end lost 3 bases, the J end lost 4 bases, and 16 bases lay between the germline ends. There are 15 residues in the CDR3.

This clone turned up a few times. DNA for the CDR3: TGTGCCAGCAGCCCAAATCTCGCCCATATAGATTCACCCCTCCACTTT. This translates into CASSPNLAHIDSPLHF. This rearrangement joins TRBV2 to TRBJ1-6; no firm D call. Germline CDR1 reads SNHLY; CDR2 reads FYNNEI. The CDR3 loop spans 16 amino acids. Trimming left V 6 bases short and J 8 bases short, with 20 bases between.

The chain is built from TRBV4-1 and TRBJ1-3; 8 bases line up with TRBD1. V gave up 3 bases and J gave up 3 bases; unmatched junction bases: 4. CDR3 size: 15 residues. CDR1 MGHRA and CDR2 YSYEKL come from the germline V gene. The CDR3 DNA is TGCGCCAGCAGCCACCGACAGGGGAGTGGAAACACCATATATTTT. Amino acids: CASSHRQGSGNTIYF.

The gene calls are TRBV4-1 and TRBJ1-3, with 9 bases identical to TRBD1. After removal of 4 bases from V and 3 bases from J, the junction contained 7 bases not matched to a gene. CDR3 length: 16 residues. Germline V gives CDR1 MGHRA, CDR2 YSYEKL. As DNA, the CDR3 is TGCGCCAGCAGCCGCGACCCGGGACAGGGTGGAAACACCATATATTTT. Residues: CASSRDPGQGGNTIYF.

Concerning this clone itself: A much larger clonotype is one base distant, so this may be a read error. Other DNA sequences in the sample encode the same CDR3. The chain couples TRBV6-4 to TRBJ2-3; 11 bases align to TRBD2. The CDR3 has 16 residues. Germline loops: CDR1 MRHNA, CDR2 SNTAGT. Trimming took 0 bases from V and 3 from J; bases not matched to a gene: 2. CDR3 sequence reads: CASSDSSGGATDTQYF. Written as DNA, the CDR3 is TGTGCCAGCAGTGACTCTAGCGGGGGGGCGACAGATACGCAGTATTTT.